The 4 T cell receptor beta chains below all came from one sample that was sequenced in a study of shared clonotypes between healthy human individuals. The table came from immunoSEQ multiplex PCR; TCRdb's copy has only in-frame clones and leaves some out. The sample lists over a million clones; 75% to 80% were seen once. Sequencing input: memory CD4+ T cells from PBMCs. Subset in this sample: CD45RA-negative fraction. These receptors were taken from a man younger than 30 in good health. Some clones in this sample may be carry-over from other donors' samples.

The chain recombines TRBV21-1 with TRBJ2-2. TRBV21-1 is noted as a pseudogene. The CDR3 runs to 17 residues. CDR3 in DNA: TGTGCCAGCACCAACCCCGGAAAAGATCCGAACACCGGGGAGCTGTTTTTT. It translates to CASTNPGKDPNTGELFF.

The V call is TRBV6-1, the J call TRBJ1-6; TRBD1 is a possible D gene (6 bases). The ends were cut back, 4 bases at V and 6 bases at J, with 7 bases in the middle. This CDR3 region has 13 residues. The V gene's germline CDR1 is MNHNS and CDR2 SASEGT. CDR3 DNA sequence: TGTGCCAGCAGTGCACAGGGTAATTCACCCCTCCACTTT. Residues: CASSAQGNSPLHF.

The DNA of the CDR3 is TGTGCCAGCACCCATCCCGGCAGGGGAGACACTGAAGCTTTCTTT. This encodes CASTHPGRGDTEAFF. The chain joins TRBV25-1 to TRBJ1-1; tentatively, D is TRBD1 (6 bases). Between the trimmed V and J ends, which lost 7 bases and 3 bases, there was a span of 18 bases. Per the germline V gene, CDR1 is MGHDK and CDR2 is SYGVNS. CDR3 length equals 15 residues.

For this clone: Since a much larger clone is just one base distant, this may be a read error. The CDR3 reads CASSPPDRSNQPQHF. The CDR3 DNA reads as TGTGCCAGCAGTCCTCCGGACAGGAGCAATCAGCCCCAGCATTTT. The chain combines TRBV2 with TRBJ1-5, with TRBD1 matching over 7 bases. Germline values: CDR1 SNHLY, CDR2 FYNNEI. The J segment lost 1 base and the V segment lost 5 bases, leaving 5 bases of the junction unmatched. The CDR3 loop spans 15 amino acids.